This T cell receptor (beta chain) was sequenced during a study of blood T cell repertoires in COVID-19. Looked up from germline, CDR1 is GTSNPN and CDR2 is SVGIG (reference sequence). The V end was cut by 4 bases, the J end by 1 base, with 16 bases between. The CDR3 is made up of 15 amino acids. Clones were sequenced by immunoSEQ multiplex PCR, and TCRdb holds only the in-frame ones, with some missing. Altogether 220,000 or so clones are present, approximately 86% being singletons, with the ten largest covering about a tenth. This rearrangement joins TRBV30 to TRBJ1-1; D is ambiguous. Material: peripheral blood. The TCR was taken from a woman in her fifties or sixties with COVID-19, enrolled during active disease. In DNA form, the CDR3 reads TGTGCCTGGATGCCCGGGAGCTTTTCGAACACTGAAGCTTTCTTT. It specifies CAWMPGSFSNTEAFF.